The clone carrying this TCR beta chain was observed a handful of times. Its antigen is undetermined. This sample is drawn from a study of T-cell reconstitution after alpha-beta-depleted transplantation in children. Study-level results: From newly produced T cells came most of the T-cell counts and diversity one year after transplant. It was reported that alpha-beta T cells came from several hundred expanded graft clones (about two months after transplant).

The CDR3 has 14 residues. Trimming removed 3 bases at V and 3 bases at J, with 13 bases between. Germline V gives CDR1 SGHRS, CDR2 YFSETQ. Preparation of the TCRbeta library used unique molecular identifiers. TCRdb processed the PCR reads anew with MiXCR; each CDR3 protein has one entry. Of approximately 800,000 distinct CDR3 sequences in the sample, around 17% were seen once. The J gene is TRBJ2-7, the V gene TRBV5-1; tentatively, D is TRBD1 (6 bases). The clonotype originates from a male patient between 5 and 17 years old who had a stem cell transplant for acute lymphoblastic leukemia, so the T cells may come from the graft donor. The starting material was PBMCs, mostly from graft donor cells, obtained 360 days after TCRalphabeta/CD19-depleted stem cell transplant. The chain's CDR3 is CASSSRDIFYEQYF. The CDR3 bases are TGCGCCAGCAGCTCCCGGGACATCTTCTACGAGCAGTACTTC.